This T cell receptor beta chain was documented in a study of control samples from healthy donors and cancer patients (dated by TCRdb to 2020 to 2022). Libraries were prepared through the immunoSEQ multiplex PCR assay. Imported from immuneACCESS, the table was reduced by TCRdb to in-frame sequences with V and J called. These copies leave out some clones; in studies compared against another copy, an unresolved V gene accounts for under half, and the cause of the remainder is not known. Across this sample there are 98,000 or so clones, with approximately 81% seen only once. The ten most abundant clones make up about 11% of the sample. On this clone: This receptor's antigen is unknown. Base-call qualities are not available, and no considerably larger clone is one nucleotide away.

The source material was blood. This TCR came from a woman in her thirties in good health.

The CDR3 reads as follows: CSASGRANYNSPLHF. The sequenced DNA: TGCAGTGCTAGTGGCAGGGCGAATTATAATTCACCCCTCCACTTT. The chain employs TRBV20-1 and TRBJ1-6, and perhaps TRBD1 as D gene, on 5 matching bases. The cysteine opens and the phenylalanine closes a CDR3 of 15 amino acids. The retained sequence is limited to the CDR3, 45 bases, with the frame set at the first base. CDR1 and CDR2 were assigned from the germline V gene (reference sequence) as DFQATT and SNEGSKA. V and J are truncated by 3 bases and 4 bases respectively, leaving an intervening sequence of 13 bases.